The present T cell receptor beta chain was sequenced within a study of CD8+CD57+ T cells in acquired aplastic anemia. A remark on this clonotype: Its matching antigen is unknown.

CDR1 and CDR2 from the germline V gene are SGHKS and YYEKEE (reference sequence). The CDR3 runs 11 residues. Trimming removed 0 bases from V and 8 bases from J, with 4 bases in between. Researchers used genomic DNA as the template to profile TCR beta VDJ and CDR3. TCRdb re-called the reads through MiXCR, storing one row per CDR3 protein. The profile shows 270,000 or so distinct CDR3 sequences, 82% of them singletons. In patients chosen for sequencing, flow cytometry had shown CD8+CD57+ cell expansion. Severe acquired aplastic anemia was the diagnosis recorded for all patients. Patients were treatment-naive when blood was sampled. Study-wide results and limits: A set of approximately 30 CD8+ CDR3 sequences was shared between patients and controls, and these sequences appeared highly expressed in patients.

Sequenced: sorted CD4+, CD8+, or CD8+CD57+ T cells (not recorded which) from PBMCs. This rearrangement joins TRBV5-5 to TRBJ2-3, with D uncertain. The TCR originated in a human donor with aplastic anemia. The CDR3 region is CASSLDSTQYF. The CDR3 DNA follows: TGTGCCAGCAGCTTGGACAGTACGCAGTATTTT.